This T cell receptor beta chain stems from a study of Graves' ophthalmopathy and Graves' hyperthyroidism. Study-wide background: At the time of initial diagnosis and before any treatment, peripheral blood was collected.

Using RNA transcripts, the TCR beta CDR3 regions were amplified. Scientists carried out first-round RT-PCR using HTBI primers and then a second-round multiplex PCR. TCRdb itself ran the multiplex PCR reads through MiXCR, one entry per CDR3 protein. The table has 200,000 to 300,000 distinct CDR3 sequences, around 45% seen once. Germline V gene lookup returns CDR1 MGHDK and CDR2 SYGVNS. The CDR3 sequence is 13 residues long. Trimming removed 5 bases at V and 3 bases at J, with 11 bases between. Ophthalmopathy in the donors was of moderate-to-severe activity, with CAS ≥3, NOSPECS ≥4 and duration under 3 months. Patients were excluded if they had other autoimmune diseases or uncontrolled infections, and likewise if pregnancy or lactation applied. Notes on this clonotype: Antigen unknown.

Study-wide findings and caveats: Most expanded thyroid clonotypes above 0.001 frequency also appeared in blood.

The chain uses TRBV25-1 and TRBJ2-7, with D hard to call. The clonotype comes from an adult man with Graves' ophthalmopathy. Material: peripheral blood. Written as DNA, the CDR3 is TGTGCCAGCAGTAGGACGGATATCTACGAGCAGTACTTC. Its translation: CASSRTDIYEQYF.